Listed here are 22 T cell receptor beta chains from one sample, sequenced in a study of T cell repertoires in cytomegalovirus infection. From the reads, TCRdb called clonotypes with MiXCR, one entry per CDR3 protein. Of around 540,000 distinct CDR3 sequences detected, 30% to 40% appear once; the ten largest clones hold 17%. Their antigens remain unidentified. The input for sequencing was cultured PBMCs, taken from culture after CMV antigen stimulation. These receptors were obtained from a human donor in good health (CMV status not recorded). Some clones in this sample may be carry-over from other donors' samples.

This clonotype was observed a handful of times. Here the CDR3 DNA reads TGTGCCAGCAGCTCCCGGGGGGCTTACGAGCAGTACTTC. Amino acids: CASSSRGAYEQYF. This chain connects TRBV28 to TRBJ2-7, with D tentatively TRBD2 (7 bases). The CDR3 extends over 13 amino acids. Germline V gene lookup returns CDR1 MDHEN and CDR2 SYDVKM. V lost 6 bases and J 4 bases, leaving 13 bases between the germline ends.

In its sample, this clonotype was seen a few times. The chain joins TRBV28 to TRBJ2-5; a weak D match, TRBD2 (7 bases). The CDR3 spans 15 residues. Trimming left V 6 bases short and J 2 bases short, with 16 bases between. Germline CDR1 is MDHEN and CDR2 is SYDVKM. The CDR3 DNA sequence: TGTGCCAGCAGCGAGGGGGGGCGAGGGCAAGAGACCCAGTACTTC. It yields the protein CASSEGGRGQETQYF. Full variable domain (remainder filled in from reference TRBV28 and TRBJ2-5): DVKVTQSSRYLVKRTGEKVFLECVQDMDHENMFWYRQDPGLGLRLIYFSYDVKMKEKGDIPEGYSVSREKKERFSLILESASTNQTSMYLCASSEGGRGQETQYFGPGTRLLVL.

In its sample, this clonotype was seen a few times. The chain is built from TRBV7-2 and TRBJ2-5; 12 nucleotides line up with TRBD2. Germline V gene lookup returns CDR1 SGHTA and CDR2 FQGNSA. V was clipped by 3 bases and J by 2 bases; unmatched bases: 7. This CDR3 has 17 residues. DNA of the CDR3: TGTGCCAGCAGCTTTATGACCGGGACTAGCGGGCAAGAGACCCAGTACTTC. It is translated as CASSFMTGTSGQETQYF. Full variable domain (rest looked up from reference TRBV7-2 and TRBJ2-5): GAGVSQSPSNKVTEKGKDVELRCDPISGHTALYWYRQSLGQGLEFLIYFQGNSAPDKSGLPSDRFSAERTGGSVSTLTIQRTQQEDSAVYLCASSFMTGTSGQETQYFGPGTRLLVL.

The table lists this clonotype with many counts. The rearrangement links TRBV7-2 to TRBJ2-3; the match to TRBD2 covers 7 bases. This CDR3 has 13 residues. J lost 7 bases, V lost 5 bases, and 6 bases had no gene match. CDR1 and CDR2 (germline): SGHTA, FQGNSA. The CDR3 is CASSPPGRNTQYF. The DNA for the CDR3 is TGTGCCAGCAGCCCCCCCGGGAGGAATACGCAGTATTTT.

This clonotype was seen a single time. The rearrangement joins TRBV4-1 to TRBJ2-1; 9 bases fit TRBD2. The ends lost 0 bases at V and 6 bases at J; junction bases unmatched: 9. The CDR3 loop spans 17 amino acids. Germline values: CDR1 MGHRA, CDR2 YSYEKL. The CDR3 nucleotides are TGCGCCAGCAGCCAAGAACCGGCTAGCGGGATTACCAATGAGCAGTTCTTC. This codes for CASSQEPASGITNEQFF.

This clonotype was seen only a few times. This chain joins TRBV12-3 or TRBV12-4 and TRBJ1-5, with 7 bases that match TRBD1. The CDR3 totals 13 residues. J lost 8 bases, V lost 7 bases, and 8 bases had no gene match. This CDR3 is CASTRTGVEPQHF. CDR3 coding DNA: TGTGCCAGCACCCGGACAGGAGTAGAGCCCCAGCATTTT.

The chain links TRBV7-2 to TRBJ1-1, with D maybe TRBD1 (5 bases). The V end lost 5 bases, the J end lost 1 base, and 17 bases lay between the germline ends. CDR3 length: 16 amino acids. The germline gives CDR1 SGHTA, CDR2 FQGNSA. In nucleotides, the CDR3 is TGTGCCAGCAGCCGATCTTTAGGGACGGCGAACACTGAAGCTTTCTTT. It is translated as CASSRSLGTANTEAFF.

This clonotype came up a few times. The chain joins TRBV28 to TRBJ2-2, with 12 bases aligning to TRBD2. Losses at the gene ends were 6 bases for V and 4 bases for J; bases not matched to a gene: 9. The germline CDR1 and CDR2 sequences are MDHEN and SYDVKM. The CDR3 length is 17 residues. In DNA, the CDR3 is TGTGCCAGCAGGCCTAGCGGGAGGGATTCGGGCACCGGGGAGCTGTTTTTT. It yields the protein CASRPSGRDSGTGELFF.

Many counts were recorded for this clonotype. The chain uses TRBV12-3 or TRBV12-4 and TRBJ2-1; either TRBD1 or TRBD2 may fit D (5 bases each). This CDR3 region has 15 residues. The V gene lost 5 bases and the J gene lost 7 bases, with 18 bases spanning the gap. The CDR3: CASSGAGMGENEQFF. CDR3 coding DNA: TGTGCCAGCAGTGGGGCCGGGATGGGGGAGAATGAGCAGTTCTTC.

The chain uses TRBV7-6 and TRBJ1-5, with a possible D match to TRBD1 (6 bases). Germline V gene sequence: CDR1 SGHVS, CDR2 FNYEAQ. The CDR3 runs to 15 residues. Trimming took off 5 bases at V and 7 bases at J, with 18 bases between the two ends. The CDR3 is CASSPLGHVYQPQHF. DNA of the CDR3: TGTGCCAGCAGCCCCCTGGGACATGTCTACCAGCCCCAGCATTTT.

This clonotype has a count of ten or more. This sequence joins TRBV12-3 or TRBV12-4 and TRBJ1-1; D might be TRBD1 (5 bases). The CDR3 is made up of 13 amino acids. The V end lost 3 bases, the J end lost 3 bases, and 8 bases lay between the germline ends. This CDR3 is CASSFLGDTEAFF. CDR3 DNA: TGTGCCAGCAGTTTCCTGGGGGACACTGAAGCTTTCTTT.

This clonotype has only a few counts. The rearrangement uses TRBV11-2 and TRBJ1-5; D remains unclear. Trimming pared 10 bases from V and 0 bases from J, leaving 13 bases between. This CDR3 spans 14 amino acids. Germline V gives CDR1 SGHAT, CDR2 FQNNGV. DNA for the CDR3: TGTGCCACCATGGAGGGCTATAGCAATCAGCCCCAGCATTTT. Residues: CATMEGYSNQPQHF.

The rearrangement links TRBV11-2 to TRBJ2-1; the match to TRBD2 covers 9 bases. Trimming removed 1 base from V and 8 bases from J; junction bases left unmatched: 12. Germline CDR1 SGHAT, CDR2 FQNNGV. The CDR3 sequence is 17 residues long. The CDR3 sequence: CASSLAELAGNVYEQFF. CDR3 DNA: TGTGCCAGCAGCTTAGCAGAACTAGCGGGTAATGTCTATGAGCAGTTCTTC.

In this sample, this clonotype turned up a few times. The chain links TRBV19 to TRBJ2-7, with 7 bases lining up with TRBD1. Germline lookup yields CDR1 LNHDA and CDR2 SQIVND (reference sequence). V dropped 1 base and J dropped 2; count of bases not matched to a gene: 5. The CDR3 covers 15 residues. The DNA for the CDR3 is TGTGCCAGTAGTATAGTTAAGGGGGCCGCCTACGAGCAGTACGTC. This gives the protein CASSIVKGAAYEQYV.

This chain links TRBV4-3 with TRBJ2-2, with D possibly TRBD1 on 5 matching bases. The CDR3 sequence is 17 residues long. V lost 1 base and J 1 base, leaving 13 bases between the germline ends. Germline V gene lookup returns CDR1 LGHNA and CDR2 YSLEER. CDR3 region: CASSQVTGPWNTGELFF. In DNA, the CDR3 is TGCGCCAGCAGCCAAGTCACAGGCCCCTGGAACACCGGGGAGCTGTTTTTT.

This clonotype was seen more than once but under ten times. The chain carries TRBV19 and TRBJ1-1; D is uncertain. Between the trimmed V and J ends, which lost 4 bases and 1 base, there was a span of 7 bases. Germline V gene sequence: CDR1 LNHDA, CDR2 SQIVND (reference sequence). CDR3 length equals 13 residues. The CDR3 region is CASSTYGNTEAFF. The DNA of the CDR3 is TGTGCCAGTAGTACATACGGGAACACTGAAGCTTTCTTT.

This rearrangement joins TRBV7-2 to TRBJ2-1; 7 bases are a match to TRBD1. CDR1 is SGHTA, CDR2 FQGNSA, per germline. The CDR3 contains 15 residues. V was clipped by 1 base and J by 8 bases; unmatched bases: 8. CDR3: CASSLGQGKGDEQFF. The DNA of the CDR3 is TGTGCCAGCAGCTTAGGACAGGGTAAAGGGGATGAGCAGTTCTTC.

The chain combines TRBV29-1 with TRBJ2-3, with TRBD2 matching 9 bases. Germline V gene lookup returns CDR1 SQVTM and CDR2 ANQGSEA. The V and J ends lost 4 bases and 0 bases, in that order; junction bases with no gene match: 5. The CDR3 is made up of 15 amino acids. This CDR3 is CSVVPSGKSTDTQYF. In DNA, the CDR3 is TGCAGCGTTGTCCCTAGCGGGAAGAGCACAGATACGCAGTATTTT.

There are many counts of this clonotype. This CDR3 reads CASSDIQGGRAPLHF. For the CDR3, the DNA is TGTGCCAGCAGCGACATCCAGGGGGGAAGGGCACCCCTCCACTTT. The V gene is TRBV7-2, the J gene TRBJ1-6; 7 nucleotides agree with TRBD1. This CDR3 region has 15 residues. Germline V lookup: CDR1 SGHTA, CDR2 FQGNSA. J gave up 11 bases and V 5 bases, and 12 bases lay outside the gene matches. Using reference TRBV7-2 and TRBJ1-6 for the parts outside the CDR3, the full variable domain is GAGVSQSPSNKVTEKGKDVELRCDPISGHTALYWYRQSLGQGLEFLIYFQGNSAPDKSGLPSDRFSAERTGGSVSTLTIQRTQQEDSAVYLCASSDIQGGRAPLHFGNGTRLTVT.

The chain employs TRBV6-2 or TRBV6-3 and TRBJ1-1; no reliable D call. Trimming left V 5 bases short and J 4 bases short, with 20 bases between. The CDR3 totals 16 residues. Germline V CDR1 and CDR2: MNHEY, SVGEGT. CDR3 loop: CASSTRSLRQATEAFF. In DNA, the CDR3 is TGTGCCAGCAGTACAAGATCACTTCGGCAGGCCACTGAAGCTTTCTTT.

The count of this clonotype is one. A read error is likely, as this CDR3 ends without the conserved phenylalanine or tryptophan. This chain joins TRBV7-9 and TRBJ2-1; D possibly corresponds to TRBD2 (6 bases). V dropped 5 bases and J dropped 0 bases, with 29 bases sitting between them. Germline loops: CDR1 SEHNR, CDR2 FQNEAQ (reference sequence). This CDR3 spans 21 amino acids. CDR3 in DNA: TGTGCCAGCAGCCCAACGATAGGGGCTAGCGCTAGCCCTACCTCCTACAATGAGCAGTTCATC. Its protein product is CASSPTIGASASPTSYNEQFI.

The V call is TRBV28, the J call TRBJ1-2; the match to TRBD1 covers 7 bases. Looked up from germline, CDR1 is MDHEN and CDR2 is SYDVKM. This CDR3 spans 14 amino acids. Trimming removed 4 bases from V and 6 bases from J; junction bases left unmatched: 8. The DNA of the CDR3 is TGTGCCAGCAGTTCGACAGGGATAAGGGATGGCTACACCTTC. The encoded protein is CASSSTGIRDGYTF.